These T cell receptor beta chains were read from a single sample in a study of T cells after yellow fever vaccination. From the 5' RACE reads, TCRdb called clonotypes with MiXCR, one entry per CDR3 protein. Of 550,000 or so distinct CDR3 sequences in the sample, roughly 21% were seen once. Sample: PBMCs, taken 15 days after the yellow fever booster vaccination. The receptors originated from a man younger than 45 who received the YFV17D yellow fever vaccine. The CDR3 runs from the conserved cysteine through the conserved F or W. Fields, in order: clone size, J gene, V gene, D gene, CDR3 length, CDR3 protein, CDR3 DNA. A D gene is named only where the DNA matches it firmly. Size is stated for part of the rows, as once, few or many counts, or as a class when the clone is expanded.

clone_size: few; j_call: TRBJ2-5; v_call: TRBV29-1; d_call: -; cdr3_length: 12; cdr3_aa: CSVAELGETQYF; cdr3_nt: TGCAGCGTCGCTGAACTGGGCGAGACCCAGTACTTC
clone_size: few; j_call: TRBJ1-3; v_call: TRBV4-3; d_call: -; cdr3_length: 15; cdr3_aa: CASSQDRNSGNTIYF; cdr3_nt: TGCGCCAGCAGCCAAGACAGGAACTCTGGAAACACCATATATTTT
clone_size: few; j_call: TRBJ2-3; v_call: TRBV12-3/TRBV12-4; d_call: -; cdr3_length: 15; cdr3_aa: CASSFRGSTADTQYF; cdr3_nt: TGTGCCAGCAGTTTCCGGGGGAGTACGGCAGATACGCAGTATTTT
clone_size: few; j_call: TRBJ2-1; v_call: TRBV5-1; d_call: TRBD1; cdr3_length: 14; cdr3_aa: CATCPGQGFDEQFF; cdr3_nt: TGCGCCACATGTCCGGGACAGGGTTTTGATGAGCAGTTCTTC
clone_size: few; j_call: TRBJ2-7; v_call: TRBV20-1; d_call: -; cdr3_length: 12; cdr3_aa: CSAQDTIYEQYF; cdr3_nt: TGCAGTGCTCAAGACACAATATACGAGCAGTACTTC
clone_size: -; j_call: TRBJ2-5; v_call: TRBV18; d_call: TRBD2; cdr3_length: 19; cdr3_aa: CASSPRSWREAAIQETQYF; cdr3_nt: TGTGCCAGCTCACCACGGAGTTGGCGGGAGGCGGCGATCCAAGAGACCCAGTACTTC
clone_size: -; j_call: TRBJ2-7; v_call: TRBV3-1; d_call: -; cdr3_length: 15; cdr3_aa: CASSQDRVGLGEQYF; cdr3_nt: TGTGCCAGCAGCCAAGATCGGGTAGGGTTGGGAGAGCAGTACTTC
clone_size: -; j_call: TRBJ2-2; v_call: TRBV12-3/TRBV12-4; d_call: -; cdr3_length: 15; cdr3_aa: CASRRPGLNTGELFF; cdr3_nt: TGTGCCAGCAGACGCCCGGGACTGAACACCGGGGAGCTGTTTTTT
clone_size: -; j_call: TRBJ2-7; v_call: TRBV7-9; d_call: -; cdr3_length: 13; cdr3_aa: CASYPQAGFDLYF; cdr3_nt: TGTGCCAGCTATCCGCAGGCCGGCTTCGATCTGTACTTC
clone_size: -; j_call: TRBJ2-7; v_call: TRBV6-1; d_call: TRBD2; cdr3_length: 14; cdr3_aa: CASMTLAGGYEQYF; cdr3_nt: TGTGCCAGCATGACACTAGCGGGGGGCTACGAGCAGTACTTC
clone_size: -; j_call: TRBJ1-2; v_call: TRBV4-3; d_call: -; cdr3_length: 15; cdr3_aa: CASSQQEKVTYGYTF; cdr3_nt: TGCGCCAGCAGCCAACAAGAAAAAGTTACCTATGGCTACACCTTC
clone_size: few; j_call: TRBJ2-3; v_call: TRBV12-3/TRBV12-4; d_call: -; cdr3_length: 11; cdr3_aa: CASSTRNTQYF; cdr3_nt: TGTGCCAGCAGTACTCGGAATACGCAGTATTTT
clone_size: -; j_call: TRBJ1-4; v_call: TRBV21-1; d_call: -; cdr3_length: 17; cdr3_aa: CASSKGVQKGANEKLFF; cdr3_nt: TGTGCCAGCAGCAAAGGTGTGCAGAAGGGGGCTAATGAAAAACTGTTTTTT
clone_size: -; j_call: TRBJ2-7; v_call: TRBV3-1; d_call: -; cdr3_length: 14; cdr3_aa: CASSSRRATYEQYF; cdr3_nt: TGTGCCAGCAGCAGCCGAAGGGCCACCTACGAGCAGTACTTC
clone_size: -; j_call: TRBJ2-5; v_call: TRBV5-1; d_call: -; cdr3_length: 14; cdr3_aa: CASHLGGPQETQYF; cdr3_nt: TGCGCCAGCCACCTCGGGGGCCCGCAAGAGACCCAGTACTTC
clone_size: -; j_call: TRBJ2-3; v_call: TRBV20-1; d_call: -; cdr3_length: 15; cdr3_aa: CSARAEAPNTDTQYF; cdr3_nt: TGCAGTGCTAGAGCGGAAGCGCCTAACACAGATACGCAGTATTTT
clone_size: few; j_call: TRBJ2-1; v_call: TRBV18; d_call: TRBD1; cdr3_length: 15; cdr3_aa: CASSPGQGARNEQFF; cdr3_nt: TGTGCCAGCTCACCAGGGCAGGGGGCCCGCAATGAGCAGTTCTTC
clone_size: few; j_call: TRBJ2-1; v_call: TRBV6-2/TRBV6-3; d_call: TRBD2; cdr3_length: 15; cdr3_aa: CASSFAGTSGSEQFF; cdr3_nt: TGTGCCAGCAGTTTCGCCGGGACTAGCGGGAGTGAGCAGTTCTTC
clone_size: -; j_call: TRBJ1-1; v_call: TRBV3-1; d_call: -; cdr3_length: 13; cdr3_aa: CASSPRGGSEAFF; cdr3_nt: TGTGCCAGCAGCCCAAGGGGGGGCTCTGAAGCTTTCTTT
clone_size: few; j_call: TRBJ2-3; v_call: TRBV30; d_call: -; cdr3_length: 14; cdr3_aa: CAWDSGTSTDTQYF; cdr3_nt: TGTGCCTGGGATAGCGGAACTAGCACAGATACGCAGTATTTT
clone_size: few; j_call: TRBJ2-7; v_call: TRBV7-6; d_call: -; cdr3_length: 13; cdr3_aa: CASSLMPGDEQYF; cdr3_nt: TGTGCCAGCAGCTTAATGCCCGGCGACGAGCAGTACTTC
clone_size: -; j_call: TRBJ2-5; v_call: TRBV7-9; d_call: TRBD2; cdr3_length: 17; cdr3_aa: CASSLALSSGSWETQYF; cdr3_nt: TGTGCCAGCAGCTTAGCCCTTTCTAGCGGGAGTTGGGAGACCCAGTACTTC
clone_size: -; j_call: TRBJ1-5; v_call: TRBV5-6; d_call: TRBD1; cdr3_length: 14; cdr3_aa: CASSRGQGNQPQHF; cdr3_nt: TGTGCCAGCAGCCGAGGACAGGGCAATCAGCCCCAGCATTTT
clone_size: few; j_call: TRBJ2-3; v_call: TRBV28; d_call: TRBD2; cdr3_length: 17; cdr3_aa: CASSLYASGGDTDTQYF; cdr3_nt: TGTGCCAGCAGTTTATATGCTAGCGGGGGAGACACAGATACGCAGTATTTT
clone_size: -; j_call: TRBJ1-2; v_call: TRBV12-3/TRBV12-4; d_call: -; cdr3_length: 19; cdr3_aa: CASSSGGAIAQRGNYGYTF; cdr3_nt: TGTGCCAGCAGTTCCGGAGGAGCCATCGCCCAAAGGGGAAACTATGGCTACACCTTC
clone_size: -; j_call: TRBJ2-1; v_call: TRBV20-1; d_call: TRBD2; cdr3_length: 17; cdr3_aa: CSARDPGTSGSVEEQFF; cdr3_nt: TGCAGTGCTAGAGACCCTGGGACTAGCGGGAGTGTTGAGGAGCAGTTCTTC
clone_size: -; j_call: TRBJ1-1; v_call: TRBV2; d_call: -; cdr3_length: 14; cdr3_aa: CASRRAEINTEAFF; cdr3_nt: TGTGCCAGCAGGAGGGCTGAAATTAACACTGAAGCTTTCTTT
clone_size: few; j_call: TRBJ1-1; v_call: TRBV9; d_call: -; cdr3_length: 14; cdr3_aa: CASSVEPGNTEAFF; cdr3_nt: TGTGCCAGCAGCGTAGAGCCAGGGAACACTGAAGCTTTCTTT
clone_size: few; j_call: TRBJ2-3; v_call: TRBV29-1; d_call: TRBD1; cdr3_length: 14; cdr3_aa: CSVVGQGYTDTQYF; cdr3_nt: TGCAGCGTTGTGGGACAGGGGTACACAGATACGCAGTATTTT
clone_size: few; j_call: TRBJ1-4; v_call: TRBV7-2; d_call: -; cdr3_length: 16; cdr3_aa: CASSLAYYGADEKLFF; cdr3_nt: TGTGCCAGCAGCTTAGCCTATTACGGGGCAGATGAAAAACTGTTTTTT
clone_size: few; j_call: TRBJ1-2; v_call: TRBV7-2; d_call: -; cdr3_length: 15; cdr3_aa: CASSDQGGREVGYTF; cdr3_nt: TGTGCCAGCAGCGACCAAGGTGGCAGGGAGGTTGGCTACACCTTC
clone_size: -; j_call: TRBJ2-3; v_call: TRBV20-1; d_call: TRBD1; cdr3_length: 12; cdr3_aa: CSAGTETDTQYF; cdr3_nt: TGCAGTGCCGGGACAGAAACAGATACGCAGTATTTT
clone_size: few; j_call: TRBJ2-2; v_call: TRBV12-3/TRBV12-4; d_call: -; cdr3_length: 14; cdr3_aa: CASSINPRTGELFF; cdr3_nt: TGTGCCAGCAGTATCAATCCACGGACCGGGGAGCTGTTTTTT
clone_size: few; j_call: TRBJ2-5; v_call: TRBV6-1; d_call: TRBD1; cdr3_length: 15; cdr3_aa: CASSETGTAEETQYF; cdr3_nt: TGTGCCAGCAGTGAAACCGGGACAGCCGAAGAGACCCAGTACTTC
clone_size: few; j_call: TRBJ1-4; v_call: TRBV7-6; d_call: -; cdr3_length: 16; cdr3_aa: CASSLASRGQNEKLFF; cdr3_nt: TGTGCCAGCAGCTTAGCATCCCGGGGGCAAAATGAAAAACTGTTTTTT
clone_size: -; j_call: TRBJ2-1; v_call: TRBV18; d_call: TRBD1; cdr3_length: 16; cdr3_aa: CASSPPMTGSYNEQFF; cdr3_nt: TGTGCCAGCTCACCACCTATGACAGGGAGTTATAATGAGCAGTTCTTC
clone_size: -; j_call: TRBJ2-2; v_call: TRBV18; d_call: -; cdr3_length: 15; cdr3_aa: CASSPENRATGELFF; cdr3_nt: TGTGCCAGCTCACCGGAGAACAGGGCAACCGGGGAGCTGTTTTTT
clone_size: few; j_call: TRBJ2-5; v_call: TRBV6-2/TRBV6-3; d_call: TRBD2; cdr3_length: 15; cdr3_aa: CASSSNGLAAETQYF; cdr3_nt: TGTGCCAGCAGCTCCAACGGACTAGCGGCAGAGACCCAGTACTTC
clone_size: few; j_call: TRBJ2-5; v_call: TRBV5-1; d_call: -; cdr3_length: 15; cdr3_aa: CASSLGPAGQETQYF; cdr3_nt: TGCGCCAGCAGCTTGGGGCCAGCGGGCCAAGAGACCCAGTACTTC
clone_size: -; j_call: TRBJ2-4; v_call: TRBV19; d_call: -; cdr3_length: 15; cdr3_aa: CASTTHTGAKNIQYF; cdr3_nt: TGTGCCAGTACCACCCACACAGGGGCCAAAAACATTCAGTACTTC
clone_size: few; j_call: TRBJ2-5; v_call: TRBV5-1; d_call: -; cdr3_length: 16; cdr3_aa: CASSLASHTRQETQYF; cdr3_nt: TGCGCCAGCAGCTTGGCCTCTCACACGCGGCAAGAGACCCAGTACTTC
clone_size: -; j_call: TRBJ2-7; v_call: TRBV20-1; d_call: TRBD2; cdr3_length: 16; cdr3_aa: CSARGLAGLKGYEQYF; cdr3_nt: TGCAGTGCTAGAGGACTAGCGGGACTTAAAGGATACGAGCAGTACTTC
clone_size: -; j_call: TRBJ2-7; v_call: TRBV3-1; d_call: TRBD1; cdr3_length: 15; cdr3_aa: CASSQELQGANDRYF; cdr3_nt: TGTGCCAGCAGCCAAGAGCTGCAGGGGGCGAATGATAGGTACTTC
clone_size: -; j_call: TRBJ2-1; v_call: TRBV9; d_call: -; cdr3_length: 15; cdr3_aa: CASSPSSQSYNEQFF; cdr3_nt: TGTGCCAGCAGCCCCTCGAGCCAATCCTACAATGAGCAGTTCTTC
clone_size: few; j_call: TRBJ2-5; v_call: TRBV29-1; d_call: -; cdr3_length: 14; cdr3_aa: CSVEDRGKGETQYF; cdr3_nt: TGCAGCGTTGAAGATCGGGGTAAGGGGGAGACCCAGTACTTC
clone_size: -; j_call: TRBJ2-5; v_call: TRBV12-3/TRBV12-4; d_call: -; cdr3_length: 14; cdr3_aa: CASSLRAAEETQYF; cdr3_nt: TGTGCCAGCAGTTTAAGGGCGGCAGAAGAGACCCAGTACTTC
clone_size: -; j_call: TRBJ1-4; v_call: TRBV25-1; d_call: -; cdr3_length: 15; cdr3_aa: CASSEVQGSNEKLFF; cdr3_nt: TGTGCCAGCAGTGAGGTACAGGGATCTAATGAAAAACTGTTTTTT
clone_size: -; j_call: TRBJ2-7; v_call: TRBV11-2; d_call: -; cdr3_length: 13; cdr3_aa: CASRKTVSYEQYF; cdr3_nt: TGTGCCAGCAGGAAGACGGTCTCCTACGAGCAGTACTTC
clone_size: many; j_call: TRBJ1-1; v_call: TRBV18; d_call: -; cdr3_length: 13; cdr3_aa: CASSPPPGSEAFF; cdr3_nt: TGTGCCAGCTCACCTCCCCCGGGCTCCGAAGCTTTCTTT
clone_size: few; j_call: TRBJ2-7; v_call: TRBV18; d_call: -; cdr3_length: 15; cdr3_aa: CASSPRAGYSYEQYF; cdr3_nt: TGTGCCAGCTCACCCCGGGCAGGGTACTCCTACGAGCAGTACTTC
clone_size: few; j_call: TRBJ1-6; v_call: TRBV5-1; d_call: -; cdr3_length: 15; cdr3_aa: CASSFSTGLVGPLHF; cdr3_nt: TGCGCCAGCAGCTTCTCGACGGGGCTCGTAGGACCCCTCCACTTT
clone_size: few; j_call: TRBJ2-3; v_call: TRBV7-8; d_call: TRBD2; cdr3_length: 17; cdr3_aa: CASSSKVGAGGTDTQYF; cdr3_nt: TGTGCCAGCAGCTCCAAAGTAGGGGCGGGAGGCACAGATACGCAGTATTTT
clone_size: -; j_call: TRBJ1-6; v_call: TRBV14; d_call: -; cdr3_length: 15; cdr3_aa: CASRPSYRENSPLHF; cdr3_nt: TGTGCCAGCAGACCCTCTTACAGGGAAAATTCACCCCTCCACTTT